This T cell receptor (beta chain) was identified during a study of T cells after yellow fever vaccination. Comments on this clonotype: Its antigen is unknown.

5'RACE template switching produced TCR cDNA carrying a universal primer site and UMIs. TCRdb reprocessed the 5' RACE reads via MiXCR and lists one record per CDR3 protein. The table has 300,000 to 400,000 distinct CDR3 sequences, over 8% seen once. The ends were cut back, 3 bases at V and 2 bases at J, with 17 bases in the middle. The germline CDR1 and CDR2 sequences are MNHEY and SVGAGI. The CDR3 extends over 17 amino acids. Study conclusions and caveats: Most primary-vaccination clones reappeared after the booster (about 97% CD4, roughly 88% CD8).

Sample: PBMCs, taken on the day of the first yellow fever vaccination. The V and J genes are TRBV6-5 and TRBJ2-1; D tentatively reads TRBD1 or TRBD2 (6 bases each). This TCR derives from a man between 18 and 35 years old who received the YFV17D yellow fever vaccine. This chain's CDR3 is CASSYGGRVAAYNEQFF. The CDR3 DNA follows: TGTGCCAGCAGTTATGGGGGCCGGGTAGCGGCCTACAATGAGCAGTTCTTC.